Below are 5 T cell receptor beta chains sequenced from a single sample in a study of T cell responses to AZD1222 COVID-19 vaccine. Libraries were prepared by immunoSEQ multiplex PCR; TCRdb keeps only in-frame clonotypes and omits some of them. The sample records about 81,000 clones, approximately 90% being singletons. Sequenced here: peripheral blood, sampled 28 days after the second AZD1222 dose. The source of these receptors is an adult who received the AZD1222 COVID-19 vaccine.

This sequence joins TRBV27 and TRBJ1-2; 9 nucleotides align to TRBD1. V shed 7 bases and J 8 bases; nucleotides not matched to a gene: 8. The CDR3 totals 13 residues. Germline assignment: CDR1 MNHEY and CDR2 SMNVEV (reference sequence). CDR3 bases: TGTGCCAGCACCCGTGGACAGGGGACGGGCTACACCTTC. Protein sequence: CASTRGQGTGYTF.

The CDR3 DNA is TGCGCCAGCAGTGACCCAAGGACAGGCAGCAATCAGCCCCAGCATTTT. Translation: CASSDPRTGSNQPQHF. The chain couples TRBV10-2 to TRBJ1-5; 7 bases agree with TRBD1. The V gene end was trimmed by 3 bases and the J gene end by 1 base; junction bases not matched to a gene: 6. The CDR3 has 16 amino acids. Germline V gene lookup returns CDR1 WSHSY and CDR2 SAAADI.

This chain uses TRBV18 with TRBJ1-3, with 11 bases lining up with TRBD1. After removal of 6 bases from V and 3 bases from J, the junction contained 4 bases not matched to a gene. The germline V gene has CDR1 KGHSH and CDR2 LQKENI. CDR3 length: 15 amino acids. CDR3 nucleotide sequence: TGTGCCAGCTCCCCGGACAGGGGGCTTGGAAACACCATATATTTT. Translation gives CASSPDRGLGNTIYF. Using reference TRBV18 and TRBJ1-3 for the parts outside the CDR3, the full variable domain is NAGVMQNPRHLVRRRGQEARLRCSPMKGHSHVYWYRQLPEEGLKFMVYLQKENIIDESGMPKERFSAEFPKEGPSILRIQQVVRGDSAAYFCASSPDRGLGNTIYFGEGSWLTVV.

The rearrangement links TRBV4-1 to TRBJ2-1; 9 bases line up with TRBD1. Germline CDR1 reads MGHRA; CDR2 reads YSYEKL. V gave up 2 bases and J gave up 6 bases; unmatched junction bases: 20. The CDR3 covers 20 residues. The CDR3 region is CASSQLTGTGGEPYLNEQFF. The CDR3 DNA is TGCGCCAGCAGCCAACTGACTGGTACAGGGGGCGAACCGTATCTCAATGAGCAGTTCTTC.

V and J are TRBV6-2 or TRBV6-3 and TRBJ2-7; TRBD2 aligns across 10 bases. Unmatched junction bases numbered 7, after V lost 6 bases and J lost 5 bases. This CDR3 is 14 amino acids long. CDR1 MNHEY and CDR2 SVGEGT come from the germline V gene. CDR3 sequence: CASSPGTSVDEQYF. DNA for the CDR3: TGTGCCAGCAGCCCCGGGACTAGCGTAGACGAGCAGTACTTC.